The 24 T cell receptor beta chains below come from one sample, sequenced in a study of cytomegalovirus exposure and HLA in healthy donors. Primers included in the PCR were 60 Vbeta and 13 Jbeta primers. TCRdb's copy holds only in-frame clones and misses some; the assay was immunoSEQ multiplex PCR. The sample carries tens of thousands of clones, 80% to 90% recorded once. Source material: PBMCs. All receptors derive from a woman under 40 in good health and CMV-seropositive.

Concerning this clone: At one of its ends the junction is not consistent with the germline gene, which may arise from a read error. The chain is built from TRBV9 and TRBJ2-1, with D uncertain. Germline V gives CDR1 SGDLS, CDR2 YYNGEE. CDR3 size: 15 residues. The CDR3 DNA follows: TGTGCCAGCAGCGTAGGCGTTGTGGGCGTCAATGAGCAGCTCTTC. Its protein product is CASSVGVVGVNEQLF.

This chain uses TRBV5-5 with TRBJ2-7, with D unresolved. This CDR3 is built from 13 residues. V was shortened by 4 bases and J by 1 base, with 9 bases between the two germline ends. CDR1 and CDR2 from the germline V gene are SGHKS and YYEKEE (reference sequence). CDR3 in DNA: TGTGCCAGCAGCATGACACCGTCCTACGAGCAGTACTTC. Its translation: CASSMTPSYEQYF.

The chain has TRBV4-1 and TRBJ2-7, with TRBD1 matching over 7 bases. CDR1 and CDR2 from the germline V gene are MGHRA and YSYEKL. The CDR3 has 16 amino acids. Losses at the gene ends were 4 bases for V and 6 bases for J; bases not matched to a gene: 15. In DNA, the CDR3 is TGCGCCAGCAGCCGACTCCTGACAGGGAACACCCTCGAGCAGTACTTC. Amino acid sequence: CASSRLLTGNTLEQYF.

The count of this clone is one. The chain links TRBV19 to TRBJ1-2; 9 bases fit TRBD1. This CDR3 region has 15 residues. V was pared by 3 bases and J by 4 bases, with 6 bases of the junction left unmatched. Germline lookup yields CDR1 LNHDA and CDR2 SQIVND (reference sequence). Here the CDR3 reads CASSILGQGPYGYTF. The CDR3 region has the DNA TGTGCCAGTAGTATCTTAGGACAGGGGCCCTATGGCTACACCTTC.

This clone appeared a few times. J is TRBJ2-1 and V is TRBV27, with D maybe TRBD2 (5 bases). The CDR3 consists of 13 residues. Germline lookup yields CDR1 MNHEY and CDR2 SMNVEV (reference sequence). Trimming took off 3 bases at V and 9 bases at J, with 12 bases between the two ends. In nucleotides, the CDR3 is TGTGCCAGCAGTTTGCTGAGGGCGAGTGAGCAGTTCTTC. This codes for CASSLLRASEQFF.

This chain connects TRBV28 to TRBJ2-5; unclear D gene. The V and J ends lost 8 bases and 5 bases respectively, with 12 bases between them. Germline assignment: CDR1 MDHEN and CDR2 SYDVKM. The CDR3 is made up of 12 amino acids. This CDR3 is CASPMLRETQYF. Written as DNA, the CDR3 is TGTGCCAGCCCTATGCTGAGGGAGACCCAGTACTTC. Drawing the rest from reference TRBV28 and TRBJ2-5, the complete variable domain is DVKVTQSSRYLVKRTGEKVFLECVQDMDHENMFWYRQDPGLGLRLIYFSYDVKMKEKGDIPEGYSVSREKKERFSLILESASTNQTSMYLCASPMLRETQYFGPGTRLLVL.

This clone was observed once. This chain joins TRBV7-9 and TRBJ2-7, with a tentative D call TRBD2 (5 bases). In germline, CDR1 is SEHNR, CDR2 FQNEAQ (reference sequence). CDR3 length: 19 amino acids. Trimming removed 3 bases from V and 5 bases from J, with 29 bases in between. CDR3 sequence reads: CASSFSPTIRTDSQHEQYF. In nucleotides, the CDR3 is TGTGCCAGCAGCTTTTCCCCGACCATACGGACTGATTCACAGCACGAGCAGTACTTC.

The chain recombines TRBV7-7 with TRBJ2-3, with D possibly TRBD2 on 5 matching bases. The CDR3 spans 13 residues. Per germline, CDR1 SSHAT and CDR2 FNYEAQ (reference sequence). V was cut by 5 bases and J by 3 bases, with 9 bases left in between. The CDR3 sequence is CASSERRTDTQYF. CDR3 nucleotides: TGTGCCAGCAGCGAGCGGAGGACAGATACGCAGTATTTT.

The chain employs TRBV18 and TRBJ2-1; 11 bases are shared with TRBD2. Trimming at V came to 1 base and at J to 6 bases, leaving 14 bases not matched to a gene. CDR1 is KGHSH, CDR2 LQKENI, per germline. The CDR3 is made up of 19 amino acids. As DNA, the CDR3 is TGTGCCAGCTCACCACTCGGCAGGGGGACTAGCGGATCACTCAATGAGCAGTTCTTC. It encodes CASSPLGRGTSGSLNEQFF.

The chain links TRBV5-4 to TRBJ2-3, with D tentatively TRBD1 (6 bases). This CDR3 has 15 amino acids. V lost 7 bases and J 0 bases, leaving 15 bases between the germline ends. CDR1 SGHNT and CDR2 YYREEE come from the germline V gene (reference sequence). CDR3 in DNA: TGTGCCAGCGGCGCCGGACAGAGGAGCACAGATACGCAGTATTTT. Translating gives CASGAGQRSTDTQYF.

This chain links TRBV6-5 with TRBJ1-1; D gene ambiguous. This CDR3 is built from 15 residues. V dropped 2 bases and J dropped 1 base, with 11 bases sitting between them. Germline loops: CDR1 MNHEY, CDR2 SVGAGI. This chain's CDR3 is CASSYVTGGNTEAFF. CDR3 DNA sequence: TGTGCCAGCAGTTACGTCACCGGAGGGAACACTGAAGCTTTCTTT.

The chain recombines TRBV2 with TRBJ2-1; 11 bases are shared with TRBD2. Germline values: CDR1 SNHLY, CDR2 FYNNEI. This CDR3 spans 14 amino acids. V lost 6 bases and J lost 5; bases outside the gene matches: 3. The CDR3 DNA is TGTGCCAGCAGCGTGACTAGCGGGAACAATGAGCAGTTCTTC. It specifies CASSVTSGNNEQFF.

CDR3 coding DNA: TGTGCCAGCAGCACGGGAGGAAGAGAGACCCAGTACTTC. Encoded protein: CASSTGGRETQYF. The V gene is TRBV5-4, the J gene TRBJ2-5, with 7 bases identical to TRBD2. The CDR3 is 13 residues long. Germline assignment: CDR1 SGHNT and CDR2 YYREEE (reference sequence). The junction had 4 bases not matched to a gene; V was cut back by 4 bases and J by 4 bases.

This clone appeared a single time. The V call is TRBV7-6, the J call TRBJ2-1; weak D call: TRBD1 (6 bases). Germline CDR1 reads SGHVS; CDR2 reads FNYEAQ. V was shortened by 1 base and J by 2 bases, with 6 bases between the two germline ends. CDR3 length: 14 amino acids. The CDR3 spells CASSLGQAYNEQFF. The DNA of the CDR3 is TGTGCCAGCAGCTTAGGACAGGCCTACAATGAGCAGTTCTTC. Full variable domain (remainder filled in from reference TRBV7-6 and TRBJ2-1): GAGVSQSPRYKVTKRGQDVALRCDPISGHVSLYWYRQALGQGPEFLTYFNYEAQQDKSGLPNDRFSAERPEGSISTLTIQRTEQRDSAMYRCASSLGQAYNEQFFGPGTRLTVL.

In its sample, this clone is medium-sized. The CDR3 carries no conserved terminal phenylalanine or tryptophan, so it likely arises from a read error. Because the CDR3's place on the DNA is in doubt, the DNA is left out and the CDR3 is given as listed by TCRdb. V gene TRBV4-1 combines with J gene TRBJ1-1. Both ends counted, the CDR3 spans 11 residues. Germline V gene data show CDR1 as MGHRA and CDR2 as YSYEKL. The CDR3 is CASSQGRSGGL.

This chain connects TRBV6-1 to TRBJ2-1; perhaps TRBD2 as D (6 bases). The CDR3 consists of 16 residues. Trimming stripped 3 bases from V and 6 bases from J, with 18 bases between. CDR1 MNHNS and CDR2 SASEGT come from the germline V gene. The CDR3 DNA reads TGTGCCAGCAGTGATCGACTACGCGACGGGGGCAATGAGCAGTTCTTC. Amino acid sequence: CASSDRLRDGGNEQFF.

V is TRBV28 and J is TRBJ2-2; D gene ambiguous. This CDR3 region has 14 residues. In germline, CDR1 is MDHEN, CDR2 SYDVKM. Trimming left V 6 bases short and J 3 bases short, with 11 bases between. The DNA of the CDR3 is TGTGCCAGCAGGAGGCTGAGAGACACCGGGGAGCTGTTTTTT. It translates to CASRRLRDTGELFF.

This sequence joins TRBV5-1 and TRBJ1-1; a weak D match, TRBD1 (6 bases). The CDR3 is 13 residues long. Germline V gene sequence: CDR1 SGHRS, CDR2 YFSETQ. Trimming stripped 7 bases from V and 2 bases from J, with 12 bases between. The CDR3, as DNA: TGCGCCAGCGCACAGGGAGTAAACACTGAAGCTTTCTTT. Encoded protein: CASAQGVNTEAFF.

This chain links TRBV18 with TRBJ1-5; 8 positions match TRBD1. The CDR3 totals 14 residues. V trimming: 3 bases; J trimming: 3 bases; junction bases outside the gene matches: 1. Germline V lookup: CDR1 KGHSH, CDR2 LQKENI. In nucleotides, the CDR3 is TGTGCCAGCTCACCGACAGGGGTCAATCAGCCCCAGCATTTT. Translating it yields CASSPTGVNQPQHF.

V usage is TRBV7-6 and J usage is TRBJ1-2; 10 bases line up with TRBD1. The ends lost 5 bases at V and 7 bases at J; junction bases unmatched: 7. The CDR3 contains 14 residues. CDR1 SGHVS and CDR2 FNYEAQ come from the germline V gene. The DNA of the CDR3 is TGTGCCAGCAGCCCCGGGACAGGGGCGGGTGGCTACACCTTC. Amino acid sequence: CASSPGTGAGGYTF.

The chain couples TRBV18 to TRBJ1-2; no firm D call. The length of the CDR3 is 13 residues. V lost 2 bases and J 8 bases, leaving 12 bases between the germline ends. Germline loops: CDR1 KGHSH, CDR2 LQKENI. The CDR3 is CASSPEGVRGYTF. As DNA, the CDR3 is TGTGCCAGCTCACCAGAGGGCGTTCGGGGCTACACCTTC.

The sample holds a few counts of this clone. The gene calls are TRBV29-1 and TRBJ1-1; D remains unclear. This CDR3 contains 12 residues. CDR1 is SQVTM and CDR2 is ANQGSEA in the germline V gene. Deletions cut 4 bases from V and 3 bases from J, with 9 bases between. CDR3 loop: CSVGHVDTEAFF. DNA for the CDR3: TGCAGCGTTGGGCACGTGGACACTGAAGCTTTCTTT. Full variable domain (missing parts from reference TRBV29-1 and TRBJ1-1): SAVISQKPSRDICQRGTSLTIQCQVDSQVTMMFWYRQQPGQSLTLIATANQGSEATYESGFVIDKFPISRPNLTFSTLTVSNMSPEDSSIYLCSVGHVDTEAFFGQGTRLTVV.

CDR3 DNA sequence: TGCGCCAGCAGCCAAGAGAGTGGTTCGCGTGAGACCCAGTACTTC. Amino acids: CASSQESGSRETQYF. The chain is built from TRBV5-1 and TRBJ2-5; D gene unclear. The CDR3 is 15 residues long. V was clipped by 4 bases and J by 5 bases, with 18 bases between them. Germline V gene sequence: CDR1 SGHRS, CDR2 YFSETQ.

CDR3 in amino acids: CASSLAGSYEQYF. The CDR3 DNA reads TGTGCCAGCAGCCTCGCGGGGTCCTACGAGCAGTACTTC. This sequence joins TRBV14 and TRBJ2-7; tentatively, D is TRBD2 (6 bases). Looked up from germline, CDR1 is SGHDN and CDR2 is FVKESK. The V gene lost 4 bases and the J gene lost 1 base, with 8 bases spanning the gap. The CDR3 loop spans 13 amino acids.